Following are 32 T cell receptor beta chains from one sample sequenced in a study of blood T cell repertoires in COVID-19. TCRdb's table, derived via immunoSEQ multiplex PCR, lists solely in-frame clones and lacks some. Seen here are 80,000 or so clones, about 82% observed once, and the top ten hold around a sixth. Specimen: peripheral blood. Source of these receptors: a woman older than 75 with acute or convalescent COVID-19.

This chain links TRBV6-1 with TRBJ2-1; TRBD1 might be the D (5 bases). Germline CDR1 and CDR2: MNHNS and SASEGT. The CDR3 totals 14 residues. Trimming cost V 1 base and J 4 bases, with 8 bases left between them. DNA for the CDR3: TGTGCCAGCAGTGAAGGACAGAGTTACAATGAGCAGTTCTTC. Protein product: CASSEGQSYNEQFF.

V gene TRBV18 combines with J gene TRBJ2-1, with a weak D call TRBD1 (5 bases). Germline CDR1 reads KGHSH; CDR2 reads LQKENI. Deletions cut 2 bases from V and 1 base from J, with 6 bases between. The CDR3 has 14 amino acids. DNA for the CDR3: TGTGCCAGCTCACCAAGGGGTTCCTACAATGAGCAGTTCTTC. Translation gives CASSPRGSYNEQFF.

The V call is TRBV18, the J call TRBJ1-3, with 8 bases matching TRBD1. With V trimmed by 1 base and J by 2 bases, 7 bases remained unmatched. Germline V CDR1 and CDR2: KGHSH, LQKENI. This CDR3 spans 17 amino acids. The CDR3 region is CASSPLTGEVAGNTIYF. The CDR3 DNA reads as TGTGCCAGCTCACCACTGACAGGGGAGGTTGCTGGAAACACCATATATTTT.

This clone was seen once. The CDR3 bases are TGTGCCAGTAGGACGAGGGACATATCGTCCTACGAGCAGTACTTC. Translation gives CASRTRDISSYEQYF. The chain has TRBV19 and TRBJ2-7; tentative D call: TRBD1 (6 bases). Trimming removed 6 bases at V and 1 base at J, with 16 bases between. Germline CDR1 is LNHDA and CDR2 is SQIVND (reference sequence). The CDR3 consists of 15 residues.

This chain joins TRBV5-5 and TRBJ2-5; D not certain. The CDR3 is 12 residues long. V gave up 0 bases and J gave up 5 bases, with 5 bases separating them. CDR1 and CDR2 (germline): SGHKS, YYEKEE (reference sequence). The DNA of the CDR3 is TGTGCCAGCAGCTTGGTCGGGGAGACCCAGTACTTC. Protein product: CASSLVGETQYF.

The chain combines TRBV28 with TRBJ2-7, with 8 bases lining up with TRBD1. The junction had 9 bases not matched to a gene; V was cut back by 6 bases and J by 2 bases. Germline CDR1 MDHEN, CDR2 SYDVKM. This CDR3 has 15 amino acids. CDR3 coding DNA: TGTGCCAGCAGCACGGCGGGCAGGGGGCCCTACGAGCAGTACTTC. Translation: CASSTAGRGPYEQYF. Full variable domain (remainder filled in from reference TRBV28 and TRBJ2-7): DVKVTQSSRYLVKRTGEKVFLECVQDMDHENMFWYRQDPGLGLRLIYFSYDVKMKEKGDIPEGYSVSREKKERFSLILESASTNQTSMYLCASSTAGRGPYEQYFGPGTRLTVT.

The chain has TRBV1 and TRBJ1-5; TRBD1, the table's D call, was not compared with the DNA. TRBV1 is a known pseudogene. The CDR3 covers 19 residues. CDR3 bases: TGCACCAGCAGCCACCCCCCGCGAGGGACAAGATGTAGCAATCAGCCCCAGCATTTT. It yields the protein CTSSHPPRGTRCSNQPQHF.

V is TRBV2 and J is TRBJ1-3; D might be TRBD1 (6 bases). Trimming left V 3 bases short and J 0 bases short, with 9 bases between. The CDR3 sequence is 15 residues long. The germline CDR1 and CDR2 sequences are SNHLY and FYNNEI. The CDR3 sequence: CASSDRGISGNTIYF. The CDR3 DNA follows: TGTGCCAGCAGTGACAGGGGCATCTCTGGAAACACCATATATTTT.

The rearrangement joins TRBV2 to TRBJ2-2; D is possibly TRBD2 (5 bases). The germline CDR1 and CDR2 sequences are SNHLY and FYNNEI. This CDR3 contains 15 residues. The V gene lost 6 bases and the J gene lost 4 bases, with 15 bases spanning the gap. In nucleotides, the CDR3 is TGTGCCAGCAGGACCGGGTCGAGCGGCACCGGGGAGCTGTTTTTT. Encoded protein: CASRTGSSGTGELFF.

The gene calls are TRBV5-6 and TRBJ2-6; 8 bases agree with TRBD1. Trimming cost V 0 bases and J 0 bases; bases outside gene matches: 5. This CDR3 has 18 amino acids. Per germline, CDR1 SGHDT and CDR2 YYEEEE. Here the CDR3 DNA reads TGTGCCAGCAGCTTGGGGGACAGGCCGAGCTCTGGGGCCAACGTCCTGACTTTC. As protein: CASSLGDRPSSGANVLTF.

The genes are TRBV7-9 and TRBJ2-1, with 8 nucleotides matching TRBD1. With V trimmed by 8 bases and J by 7 bases, 10 bases remained unmatched. From germline, CDR1 is SEHNR and CDR2 FQNEAQ (reference sequence). The CDR3 extends over 14 amino acids. CDR3 residues: CASPDRVSLNEQFF. Written as DNA, the CDR3 is TGTGCCAGCCCGGACAGGGTATCATTAAATGAGCAGTTCTTC.

The V and J genes are TRBV6-5 and TRBJ2-3; 8 bases match TRBD1. This CDR3 has 14 amino acids. Germline CDR1 MNHEY, CDR2 SVGAGI. V was pared by 5 bases and J by 1 base, with 2 bases of the junction left unmatched. The CDR3 loop reads CASSLGQGTDTQYF. CDR3 nucleotide sequence: TGTGCCAGCAGTCTGGGACAGGGCACAGATACGCAGTATTTT.

J is TRBJ2-3 and V is TRBV7-2; D call uncertain. The CDR3 loop spans 11 amino acids. V lost 4 bases, J lost 5 bases, and 4 bases lay in between. The germline V gene has CDR1 SGHTA and CDR2 FQGNSA. In nucleotides, the CDR3 is TGTGCCAGCAGCTCCCAAGATACGCAGTATTTT. Translating gives CASSSQDTQYF.

The V gene is TRBV19, the J gene TRBJ2-1; D is ambiguous. Germline values: CDR1 LNHDA, CDR2 SQIVND (reference sequence). The CDR3 is made up of 14 amino acids. Trimming took off 3 bases at V and 9 bases at J, with 15 bases between the two ends. The CDR3, as DNA: TGTGCCAGTAGTATTCGGCAGACTGTAGGTGAGCAGTTCTTC. This translates into CASSIRQTVGEQFF.

This clone was seen at least ten times. The chain employs TRBV11-2 and TRBJ2-2, with 8 positions matching TRBD1. Germline V gene lookup returns CDR1 SGHAT and CDR2 FQNNGV. The junction had 7 bases not matched to a gene; V was cut back by 3 bases and J by 7 bases. The CDR3 contains 15 residues. In DNA, the CDR3 is TGTGCCAGCAGCTTGCGGACAGGGTCCGGCGGGGAGCTGTTTTTT. Translated: CASSLRTGSGGELFF.

V is TRBV7-2 and J is TRBJ1-3, with 7 bases aligning to TRBD1. V was pared by 0 bases and J by 1 base, with 3 bases of the junction left unmatched. Germline V gene sequence: CDR1 SGHTA, CDR2 FQGNSA. The CDR3 consists of 16 residues. CDR3 nucleotides: TGTGCCAGCAGCTTAGCGCAGGGGGGTTCTGGAAACACCATATATTTT. Residues: CASSLAQGGSGNTIYF.

V usage is TRBV7-9 and J usage is TRBJ1-2; D may be TRBD1 (5 bases). The CDR3 length is 13 residues. Germline CDR1 is SEHNR and CDR2 is FQNEAQ (reference sequence). Trimming took 1 base from V and 8 from J, leaving 11 bases between them. The CDR3 nucleotides read TGTGCCAGCAGCTTAGACAGGCCCGTCGGCTACACCTTC. It specifies CASSLDRPVGYTF.

The chain joins TRBV9 to TRBJ2-7, with TRBD2 identical over 13 bases. Germline V CDR1 and CDR2: SGDLS, YYNGEE. The junction had 7 bases not matched to a gene; V was cut back by 3 bases and J by 4 bases. The CDR3 is 16 amino acids. CDR3: CASSARTSGGPYEQYF. Written as DNA, the CDR3 is TGTGCCAGCAGCGCCCGGACTAGCGGGGGACCGTACGAGCAGTACTTC.

Judged by abundance, this clone is medium-sized. The V call is TRBV6-2 or TRBV6-3, the J call TRBJ1-2; 7 positions agree with TRBD1. From germline, CDR1 is MNHEY and CDR2 SVGEGT. The length of the CDR3 is 16 residues. Germline trimming cut 6 bases from V and 2 bases from J; bases unmatched to any gene: 12. CDR3 loop: CASSRKVGTENYGYTF. Here the CDR3 DNA reads TGTGCCAGCAGCCGCAAAGTTGGGACAGAGAACTATGGCTACACCTTC.

The chain joins TRBV3-1 (or the pseudogene TRBV3-2) to TRBJ2-1; TRBD2 agrees at 9 bases. J lost 4 bases, V lost 7 bases, and 8 bases had no gene match. The CDR3 sequence is 15 residues long. Germline-derived CDR1 and CDR2 are LGHDT and YNNKEL (reference sequence). This CDR3 is CASTFVLAGYNEQFF. The CDR3 nucleotides read TGTGCCAGCACCTTCGTGCTAGCGGGGTACAATGAGCAGTTCTTC.

This clone occurred once. The chain links TRBV6-2 or TRBV6-3 to TRBJ1-5; maybe TRBD1 (6 bases). V lost 6 bases to trimming and J lost 4 bases, with 10 bases between them. CDR1 and CDR2 (germline): MNHEY, SVGEGT. There are 13 residues in the CDR3. The CDR3 loop reads CASRPDRNQPQHF. As DNA, the CDR3 is TGTGCCAGCAGGCCTGACAGGAATCAGCCCCAGCATTTT.

The rearrangement uses TRBV2 and TRBJ1-6; 7 bases are a match to TRBD1. Germline CDR1 is SNHLY and CDR2 is FYNNEI. The ends lost 7 bases at V and 4 bases at J; junction bases unmatched: 7. This CDR3 is built from 15 residues. In DNA, the CDR3 is TGTGCCAGCAAGGGACAGCCCACATATAATTCACCCCTCCACTTT. This codes for CASKGQPTYNSPLHF.

This rearrangement joins TRBV15 to TRBJ1-4, with no clear D. Between the trimmed V and J ends, which lost 0 bases and 4 bases, there was a span of 12 bases. The CDR3 is made up of 16 amino acids. Germline V gives CDR1 LNHNV, CDR2 YYDKDF (reference sequence). Here the CDR3 reads CATSRDPHGINEKLFF. In DNA, the CDR3 is TGTGCCACCAGCAGAGACCCGCACGGGATTAATGAAAAACTGTTTTTT.

V and J are TRBV18 and TRBJ1-6; 8 positions match TRBD1. The CDR3 sequence is 16 residues long. V dropped 4 bases and J dropped 7; count of bases not matched to a gene: 9. Germline lookup yields CDR1 KGHSH and CDR2 LQKENI. CDR3 sequence (DNA): TGTGCCAGCTCACTAGGACAGGGCTCGAGAAATTCACCCCTCCACTTT. Its protein is CASSLGQGSRNSPLHF.

The gene calls are TRBV7-8 and TRBJ1-1; the D gene is possibly TRBD1 (5 bases). Between the trimmed V and J ends, which lost 1 base and 6 bases, there was a span of 15 bases. The length of the CDR3 is 15 residues. CDR1 and CDR2 (germline): SGHVS, FQNEAQ. The chain's CDR3 is CASSLVGLGQAEAFF. Written as DNA, the CDR3 is TGTGCCAGCAGCTTAGTGGGGCTGGGTCAAGCTGAAGCTTTCTTT.

Comments on this clone: Given a much more abundant clone one base away, this may be a read error. This specimen includes other DNA sequences encoding the same CDR3. This chain connects TRBV5-4 to TRBJ2-2; TRBD2 matches 9 bases. The V gene's germline CDR1 is SGHNT and CDR2 YYREEE (reference sequence). The CDR3 contains 18 residues. CDR3 nucleotide sequence: TGCGCCCGCAGCCCAACCCGGGGGGCGGGGGGGCGGAACGGGGAGCTGTTTTTT. Protein product: CARSPTRGAGGRNGELFF. The full variable domain, its missing parts supplied by reference TRBV5-4 and TRBJ2-2, is ETGVTQSPTHLIKTRGQQVTLRCSSQSGHNTVSWYQQALGQGPQFIFQYYREEENGRGNFPPRFSGLQFPNYSSELNVNALELDDSALYLCARSPTRGAGGRNGELFFGEGSRLTVL.

This chain joins TRBV3-1 (or the pseudogene TRBV3-2) and TRBJ1-1; D remains ambiguous. Looked up from germline, CDR1 is LGHDT and CDR2 is YNNKEL (reference sequence). The CDR3 has 12 amino acids. Trimming stripped 6 bases from V and 2 bases from J, with 7 bases between. The CDR3 spells CASSQINTEAFF. The CDR3 DNA is TGTGCCAGCAGTCAAATAAACACTGAAGCTTTCTTT.

The rearrangement links TRBV10-1 to TRBJ2-7, with 7 bases identical to TRBD2. CDR3 length: 13 amino acids. Germline V gene data show CDR1 as WNHNN and CDR2 as SYGVQD (reference sequence). J was trimmed by 8 bases and V by 3 bases; bases with no gene match: 7. This CDR3 reads CASSEAGPTQQYF. The CDR3 nucleotides read TGCGCCAGCAGTGAAGCGGGGCCTACGCAGCAGTACTTC.

The genes are TRBV27 and TRBJ1-2; unclear D gene. The V and J ends lost 6 bases and 1 base respectively, with 12 bases between them. Germline V gives CDR1 MNHEY, CDR2 SMNVEV (reference sequence). The CDR3 runs 14 residues. The CDR3 DNA sequence: TGTGCCAGCAGCACCATCGGGAGTAACTATGGCTACACCTTC. Residues: CASSTIGSNYGYTF.

The chain links TRBV7-8 to TRBJ2-7; weak D call: TRBD1 (5 bases). The V gene lost 5 bases and the J gene lost 0 bases, with 11 bases spanning the gap. The CDR3 runs to 14 residues. Germline loops: CDR1 SGHVS, CDR2 FQNEAQ. The CDR3 coding sequence is TGTGCCAGCAGCCTCCAGACAGTCTCCTACGAGCAGTACTTC. Amino acids: CASSLQTVSYEQYF.

The CDR3 loop is CASSPGQGANQPQHF. The CDR3, as DNA: TGTGCCAGCAGTCCGGGACAGGGGGCCAATCAGCCCCAGCATTTT. This sequence joins TRBV6-5 and TRBJ1-5; TRBD1 matches 12 bases. V lost 5 bases, J lost 3 bases, and 2 bases stayed unmatched. Germline CDR1 MNHEY, CDR2 SVGAGI. The CDR3 is 15 amino acids.

The chain uses TRBV9 and TRBJ1-4; 7 bases are a match to TRBD1. CDR1 is SGDLS, CDR2 YYNGEE, per germline. V was clipped by 0 bases and J by 4 bases; unmatched bases: 3. The CDR3 consists of 15 residues. In DNA, the CDR3 is TGTGCCAGCAGCGTAGGACAGGGAAGTAATGAAAAACTGTTTTTT. It codes for CASSVGQGSNEKLFF.